This T cell receptor (beta chain) appears in the sequencing data of a study of T cell responses to AZD1222 COVID-19 vaccine. Study overall: Recipients boosted at about 4 weeks or about 12 weeks are pooled.

TCRdb's table, derived via immunoSEQ multiplex PCR, lists solely in-frame clones and lacks some. The table has 75,000 to 100,000 clones, 90% to 95% seen once. As regards this clone: What it binds is not known.

Germline V gene lookup returns CDR1 MGHRA and CDR2 YSYEKL. V lost 3 bases and J 0 bases, leaving 9 bases between the germline ends. CDR3 length equals 15 residues. Study-wide results and caveats: A reported finding is that nearly half of spike-specific TCRs target unmutated variant regions. The number of AZD1222 recipients seropositive at baseline was only five to seven. Spike-specific TCRs gained breadth and depth after people received two AZD1222 doses.

V is TRBV4-1 and J is TRBJ1-5; D is unclear. Material: peripheral blood, obtained on day 0 of AZD1222 vaccination. This TCR derives from an adult in good health. CDR3 nucleotides: TGCGCCAGCAGCCAGGAGGGTCGTAGCAATCAGCCCCAGCATTTT. It yields the protein CASSQEGRSNQPQHF.